This T cell receptor (beta chain) stems from a study of cytotoxic CD8 clonotypes in ibrutinib-treated CLL. Profiling relied on immunoSEQ multiplex PCR, and the TCRdb table lists in-frame clones only, not all of them. The repertoire consists of 150,000 to 250,000 clones, with about 72% occurring once and the leading ten covering around 15%. The source of this sequence is a human donor with chronic lymphocytic leukemia. Sequenced material: PBMCs, taken after 24 months of ibrutinib treatment.

The CDR3 nucleotides read TGTGCCAGCTCTCAATCGGTTAGCACAGATACGCAGTATTTT. It yields the protein CASSQSVSTDTQYF. V is TRBV18 and J is TRBJ2-3; no clear D. V dropped 6 bases and J dropped 0 bases, with 10 bases sitting between them. The CDR3 contains 14 residues. Germline loops: CDR1 KGHSH, CDR2 LQKENI.